These 29 T cell receptor beta chains came from one sample sequenced in a study of immune evolution from preneoplasia to lung adenocarcinoma. The table came from immunoSEQ multiplex PCR; TCRdb's copy has only in-frame clones and leaves some out. The sample lists about 41,000 clones, 65% to 80% occurring once. The sequenced sample consisted of FFPE invasive lung adenocarcinoma tissue. Receptors originate from a person in their sixties or seventies with lung adenocarcinoma.

The chain carries TRBV5-1 and TRBJ2-3, with 8 positions matching TRBD1. This CDR3 has 15 amino acids. Losses at the gene ends were 1 base for V and 2 bases for J; bases not matched to a gene: 3. Germline CDR1 SGHRS, CDR2 YFSETQ. CDR3: CASSLPQGATDTQYF. CDR3 in DNA: TGCGCCAGCAGCTTGCCCCAGGGGGCCACAGATACGCAGTATTTT.

The chain combines TRBV7-8 with TRBJ2-3, with 9 bases aligning to TRBD2. This CDR3 region has 18 residues. The ends lost 4 bases at V and 1 base at J; junction bases unmatched: 12. From germline, CDR1 is SGHVS and CDR2 FQNEAQ. This chain's CDR3 is CASSYLLFSGRGTDTQYF. The CDR3 DNA follows: TGTGCCAGCAGCTATCTCTTATTTAGCGGGAGAGGCACAGATACGCAGTATTTT.

The gene calls are TRBV6-1 and TRBJ2-5, with D tentatively TRBD1 (5 bases). The CDR3 totals 11 residues. Trimming pared 11 bases from V and 5 bases from J, leaving 12 bases between. Per the germline V gene, CDR1 is MNHNS and CDR2 is SASEGT. In DNA form, the CDR3 reads TGTGCCGCCAGGGCCGGGGAGACCCAGTACTTC. Encoded protein: CAARAGETQYF.

The J gene is TRBJ2-2, the V gene TRBV7-6; D unresolved. Germline CDR1 is SGHVS and CDR2 is FNYEAQ. The CDR3 sequence is 11 residues long. Trimming left V 5 bases short and J 9 bases short, with 7 bases between. CDR3 sequence (DNA): TGTGCCAGCAGCCCTCACCGGGAGCTGTTTTTT. Protein product: CASSPHRELFF.

This chain connects TRBV19 to TRBJ1-2; 7 bases fit TRBD1. This CDR3 spans 15 amino acids. In germline, CDR1 is LNHDA, CDR2 SQIVND (reference sequence). V was pared by 4 bases and J by 0 bases, with 5 bases of the junction left unmatched. CDR3 DNA: TGTGCCAGTAGTAGGACAGGCGAGACTAACTATGGCTACACCTTC. Translation gives CASSRTGETNYGYTF.

This clone was counted once. The CDR3 coding sequence is TGTGCCAGCAGTTTATCTTCTAGCGGGAGTACAGATACGCAGTATTTT. This codes for CASSLSSSGSTDTQYF. V gene TRBV28 combines with J gene TRBJ2-3, with 10 bases that match TRBD2. Germline CDR1 MDHEN, CDR2 SYDVKM. V lost 1 base, J lost 3 bases, and 4 bases stayed unmatched. The CDR3 totals 16 residues.

DNA of the CDR3: TGTGCCAGCACCCCGGCCTATACGCAGTATTTT. This gives the protein CASTPAYTQYF. The rearrangement uses TRBV11-2 and TRBJ2-3, with no clear D. CDR1 and CDR2 (germline): SGHAT, FQNNGV. The V end was cut by 7 bases, the J end by 7 bases, with 9 bases between. The length of the CDR3 is 11 residues.

By proportion, this clone is medium-sized (0.01 to 0.1%). This chain links TRBV18 with TRBJ1-1, with 7 nucleotides matching TRBD1. The V segment lost 6 bases and the J segment 4 bases; nucleotides outside the gene matches: 5. Germline V gene lookup returns CDR1 KGHSH and CDR2 LQKENI. The length of the CDR3 is 13 residues. CDR3 nucleotide sequence: TGTGCCAGCTCTTCAGGGGGGGTCACTGAAGCTTTCTTT. Translation: CASSSGGVTEAFF.

The chain is built from TRBV5-1 and TRBJ1-1; 8 nucleotides line up with TRBD1. The germline V gene encodes CDR1 SGHRS and CDR2 YFSETQ. This CDR3 has 15 residues. V dropped 4 bases and J dropped 1; count of bases not matched to a gene: 6. The CDR3 sequence is CASSPATGENTEAFF. For the CDR3, the DNA is TGCGCCAGCAGCCCAGCGACAGGGGAGAACACTGAAGCTTTCTTT.

The chain employs TRBV6-1 and TRBJ1-2; TRBD1 matches at 7 bases. The CDR3 is made up of 13 amino acids. Germline-derived CDR1 and CDR2 are MNHNS and SASEGT. V lost 6 bases, J lost 4 bases, and 5 bases stayed unmatched. The CDR3 loop is CASSPTGTYGYTF. The CDR3 DNA reads as TGTGCCAGCAGCCCGACAGGGACCTATGGCTACACCTTC.

The rearrangement uses TRBV6-5 and TRBJ2-1; a weak D match, TRBD1 (6 bases). The CDR3 is 15 residues long. In germline, CDR1 is MNHEY, CDR2 SVGAGI. The V end lost 6 bases, the J end lost 3 bases, and 15 bases lay between the germline ends. CDR3 sequence (DNA): TGTGCCAGCAGGCGCAACCGGGACATCTACAATGAGCAGTTCTTC. Translated: CASRRNRDIYNEQFF.

J is TRBJ2-1 and V is TRBV7-2, with D tentatively TRBD1 (6 bases). CDR1 is SGHTA, CDR2 FQGNSA, per germline. The CDR3 is 15 amino acids. V lost 6 bases and J 3 bases, leaving 15 bases between the germline ends. As DNA, the CDR3 is TGTGCCAGCAGTTTCAGGGGAGCCGACTACAATGAGCAGTTCTTC. This codes for CASSFRGADYNEQFF.

The chain carries TRBV21-1 and TRBJ2-4. TRBV21-1 is flagged as a pseudogene. This CDR3 contains 19 residues. For the CDR3, the DNA is TGTGCCAGCAGCACCCCCCTCGGACCGAAAAGACTAGCCAAAAACATTCAGTACTTC. Amino acid sequence: CASSTPLGPKRLAKNIQYF.

This sequence joins TRBV27 and TRBJ2-2; the match to TRBD2 covers 9 bases. This CDR3 is 16 amino acids long. Germline trimming cut 8 bases from V and 6 bases from J; bases unmatched to any gene: 13. Germline V gene lookup returns CDR1 MNHEY and CDR2 SMNVEV (reference sequence). This CDR3 is CASRLTPSGIAGELFF. The CDR3 nucleotides read TGTGCCAGCCGCTTAACCCCTAGCGGGATCGCCGGGGAGCTGTTTTTT.

The V call is TRBV7-2, the J call TRBJ2-5; unclear D gene. The germline CDR1 and CDR2 sequences are SGHTA and FQGNSA. Trimming took 4 bases from V and 9 from J, leaving 21 bases between them. The CDR3 is made up of 15 amino acids. The CDR3 nucleotides read TGTGCCAGCAGCTCCCGCGGCGCCGCGGCGGTGGCCCAGTACTTC. Amino acid sequence: CASSSRGAAAVAQYF.

V usage is TRBV19 and J usage is TRBJ2-7, with unresolved D. Germline V gives CDR1 LNHDA, CDR2 SQIVND (reference sequence). CDR3 length: 13 residues. V lost 5 bases, J lost 6 bases, and 14 bases lay in between. In DNA, the CDR3 is TGTGCCAGTAGTTATCGGTACGCCGCCGAGCAGTACTTC. Encoded protein: CASSYRYAAEQYF.

The chain couples TRBV11-2 to TRBJ2-7; D may be TRBD2 (5 bases). CDR1 is SGHAT, CDR2 FQNNGV, per germline. Trimming took off 1 base at V and 3 bases at J, with 16 bases between the two ends. The CDR3 has 16 residues. The CDR3 DNA sequence: TGTGCCAGCAGCTTAGGGGAGAACCTCGAATTCTACGAGCAGTACTTC. The encoded protein is CASSLGENLEFYEQYF.

This rearrangement joins TRBV4-1 to TRBJ2-3, with a weak D call TRBD2 (5 bases). Per germline, CDR1 MGHRA and CDR2 YSYEKL. The V end lost 0 bases, the J end lost 3 bases, and 10 bases lay between the germline ends. There are 15 residues in the CDR3. As DNA, the CDR3 is TGCGCCAGCAGCCAAGACACTAGAAGGACAGATACGCAGTATTTT. This gives the protein CASSQDTRRTDTQYF.

The chain combines TRBV9 with TRBJ2-6; D call uncertain. V lost 0 bases, J lost 0 bases, and 4 bases lay in between. Germline V gene lookup returns CDR1 SGDLS and CDR2 YYNGEE. The CDR3 length is 15 residues. The CDR3 bases are TGTGCCAGCAGCGTAGATTCCTCTGGGGCCAACGTCCTGACTTTC. Protein product: CASSVDSSGANVLTF.

This chain joins TRBV13 and TRBJ2-1, with 8 bases that match TRBD2. The CDR3 loop spans 17 amino acids. The germline gives CDR1 PRHDT, CDR2 FYEKMQ (reference sequence). The V segment lost 0 bases and the J segment 5 bases; nucleotides outside the gene matches: 9. DNA of the CDR3: TGTGCCAGCAGCTTAGGCGGAGCGGGAGACGAGAACAATGAGCAGTTCTTC. Protein product: CASSLGGAGDENNEQFF.

The chain recombines TRBV19 with TRBJ1-2; D remains unclear. Germline CDR1 and CDR2: LNHDA and SQIVND (reference sequence). Trimming removed 2 bases from V and 5 bases from J, with 6 bases in between. The CDR3 consists of 12 residues. This CDR3 reads CASSIRGYGYTF. In DNA, the CDR3 is TGTGCCAGTAGTATACGAGGGTATGGCTACACCTTC.

The gene calls are TRBV11-2 and TRBJ1-4, with 10 bases lining up with TRBD1. CDR1 and CDR2 from the germline V gene are SGHAT and FQNNGV. V was pared by 3 bases and J by 10 bases, with 8 bases of the junction left unmatched. The CDR3 has 15 amino acids. The CDR3 reads CASSLGTGELVKLFF. The CDR3 coding sequence is TGTGCCAGCAGCTTGGGGACAGGGGAATTAGTAAAACTGTTTTTT.

V gene TRBV19 combines with J gene TRBJ1-1; 10 bases are a match to TRBD1. V shed 4 bases, J shed 5 bases, and the junction held 4 bases outside the gene matches. CDR3 length: 14 amino acids. CDR1 is LNHDA and CDR2 is SQIVND in the germline V gene (reference sequence). CDR3 amino acids: CASSRQGAGTEAFF. CDR3 DNA: TGTGCCAGTAGTAGACAGGGGGCGGGAACTGAAGCTTTCTTT.

The gene calls are TRBV11-3 and TRBJ2-1, with TRBD2 identical over 8 bases. This CDR3 contains 18 residues. Germline V gene sequence: CDR1 SGHNT, CDR2 YENEEA. V shed 1 base, J shed 0 bases, and the junction held 8 bases outside the gene matches. The CDR3: CASSLGLLAASSYNEQFF. DNA for the CDR3: TGTGCCAGCAGCTTAGGTTTACTAGCGGCTAGCTCCTACAATGAGCAGTTCTTC. The entire variable domain, with the rest obtained from reference TRBV11-3 and TRBJ2-1, is as follows: EAGVVQSPRYKIIEKKQPVAFWCNPISGHNTLYWYLQNLGQGPELLIRYENEEAVDDSQLPKDRFSAERLKGVDSTLKIQPAELGDSAVYLCASSLGLLAASSYNEQFFGPGTRLTVL.

A remark on this clone: Other DNA variants within this sample encode the same CDR3. The chain links TRBV2 to TRBJ2-3; D is undetermined. The germline CDR1 and CDR2 sequences are SNHLY and FYNNEI. The CDR3 has 11 amino acids. Trimming shortened V by 4 bases and J by 3 bases, and 2 bases separated the two germline ends. The CDR3, as DNA: TGTGCCAGCAGTGTAACAGATACGCAGTATTTT. Translating it yields CASSVTDTQYF.

The sample holds a few counts of this clone. V is TRBV5-1 and J is TRBJ2-1; 7 positions agree with TRBD2. V shed 2 bases and J 9 bases; nucleotides not matched to a gene: 11. The CDR3 spans 15 residues. From germline, CDR1 is SGHRS and CDR2 YFSETQ. The CDR3 DNA is TGCGCCAGCAGCTTTAGTGGGAGGGCGGAGAGTGAGCAGTTCTTC. This gives the protein CASSFSGRAESEQFF.

V gene TRBV7-9 combines with J gene TRBJ2-3; D not resolved. Germline assignment: CDR1 SEHNR and CDR2 FQNEAQ (reference sequence). The V end lost 5 bases, the J end lost 6 bases, and 6 bases lay between the germline ends. The CDR3 totals 11 residues. The CDR3 sequence is CASSQEDTQYF. The CDR3 nucleotides are TGTGCCAGCAGCCAGGAGGATACGCAGTATTTT.

This clone was detected only a few times. The chain combines TRBV28 with TRBJ1-2; the D is unclear. This CDR3 has 15 residues. From germline, CDR1 is MDHEN and CDR2 SYDVKM. Trimming stripped 7 bases from V and 3 bases from J, with 18 bases between. The CDR3 loop reads CASMSGGVFDYGYTF. CDR3 sequence (DNA): TGTGCCAGCATGAGTGGAGGAGTTTTTGACTATGGCTACACCTTC.

The J gene is TRBJ2-7, the V gene TRBV9, with 9 bases matching TRBD1. The CDR3 runs 14 residues. CDR1 is SGDLS and CDR2 is YYNGEE in the germline V gene. The V gene end was trimmed by 0 bases and the J gene end by 5 bases; junction bases not matched to a gene: 3. CDR3 DNA sequence: TGTGCCAGCAGCGTAGCGTGGACAGGGGACGAGCAGTACTTC. Its protein product is CASSVAWTGDEQYF.